Below, one T cell receptor beta chain is given with its context. The record originates from a study of blood T cell repertoires in COVID-19. In the study overall: The analysed material was cDNA or gDNA that came from T cells, B-cell-depleted T cells, or PBMCs.

Method: immunoSEQ multiplex PCR; TCRdb's copy keeps in-frame clones and lacks some. The sample yields 270,000 or so clones, roughly 84% seen once. The CDR3 loop spans 16 amino acids. Germline CDR1 and CDR2: MNHEY and SVGAGI. The junction had 6 bases not matched to a gene; V was cut back by 2 bases and J by 1 base. The chain is built from TRBV6-5 and TRBJ1-1, with 8 bases that match TRBD1. Sequencing input: peripheral blood. The receptor's source is a human donor in a cohort sampled during active COVID-19. The CDR3 loop reads CASSYRSGQGNTEAFF. CDR3 coding DNA: TGTGCCAGCAGTTACCGCTCCGGACAGGGGAACACTGAAGCTTTCTTT.